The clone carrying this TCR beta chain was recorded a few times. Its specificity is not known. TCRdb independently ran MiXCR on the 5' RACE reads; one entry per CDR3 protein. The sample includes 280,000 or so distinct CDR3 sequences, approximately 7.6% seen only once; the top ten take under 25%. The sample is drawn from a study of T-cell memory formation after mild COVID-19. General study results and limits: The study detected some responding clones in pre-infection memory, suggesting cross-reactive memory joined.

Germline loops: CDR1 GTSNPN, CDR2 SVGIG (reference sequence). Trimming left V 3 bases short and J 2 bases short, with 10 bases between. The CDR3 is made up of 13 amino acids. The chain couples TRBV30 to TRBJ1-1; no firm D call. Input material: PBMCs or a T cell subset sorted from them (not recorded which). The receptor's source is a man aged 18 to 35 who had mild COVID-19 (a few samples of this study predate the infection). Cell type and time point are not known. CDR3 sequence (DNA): TGTGCCTGGAGCGCCAGGTCAAACACTGAAGCTTTCTTT. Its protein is CAWSARSNTEAFF. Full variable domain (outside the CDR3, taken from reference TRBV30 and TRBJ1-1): SQTIHQWPATLVQPVGSPLSLECTVEGTSNPNLYWYRQAAGRGLQLLFYSVGIGQISSEVPQNLSASRPQDRQFILSSKKLLLSDSGFYLCAWSARSNTEAFFGQGTRLTVV.